These 17 T cell receptor beta chains originate from one sample sequenced in a study of blood T cell repertoires in COVID-19 (dated by TCRdb to the early 2020s). Library method: the immunoSEQ multiplex PCR assay. TCRdb obtained this table from immuneACCESS and retained in-frame rearrangements with V and J assigned. These tables miss some clones; where compared with another copy, unresolved V genes account for less than half of the shortfall, and the remainder is unexplained. The sample data list a few hundred thousand clones, and 70% to 90% of these were observed just once. The top ten constitute around 2% of the sample. Sequenced material: peripheral blood. Receptors were obtained from a man younger than 45 who had recovered from COVID-19.

The chain joins TRBV6-2 or TRBV6-3 to TRBJ2-2; tentatively, D is TRBD2 (6 bases). Trimming cost V 3 bases and J 3 bases, with 14 bases left between them. CDR3 length equals 16 residues. Germline lookup yields CDR1 MNHEY and CDR2 SVGEGT. DNA for the CDR3: TGTGCCAGCAGTTATCCCAGCGGGTTACACACCGGGGAGCTGTTTTTT. This codes for CASSYPSGLHTGELFF.

This clone was observed once. The CDR3 loop reads CASSPIRTGLGDTQYF. The CDR3 bases are TGTGCCAGCAGTCCAATTAGGACAGGGTTAGGAGATACGCAGTATTTT. The chain recombines TRBV27 with TRBJ2-3; TRBD1 aligns across 8 bases. The CDR3 contains 16 residues. Per germline, CDR1 MNHEY and CDR2 SMNVEV (reference sequence). The junction had 12 bases not matched to a gene; V was cut back by 5 bases and J by 5 bases.

This chain uses TRBV5-1 with TRBJ2-7; 10 bases are shared with TRBD1. The germline CDR1 and CDR2 sequences are SGHRS and YFSETQ. Trimming removed 6 bases from V and 2 bases from J; junction bases left unmatched: 14. CDR3 size: 17 residues. The CDR3 region has the DNA TGCGCCAGCACGGGACAGGGGCCTAAGGCGGCAACCTACGAGCAGTACTTC. Its translation is CASTGQGPKAATYEQYF.

The J gene is TRBJ2-7, the V gene TRBV5-1; 7 bases match TRBD2. CDR3 size: 16 residues. V was clipped by 1 base and J by 0 bases; unmatched bases: 7. Germline V gene sequence: CDR1 SGHRS, CDR2 YFSETQ. CDR3 protein: CASSLSPSGSSYEQYF. For the CDR3, the DNA is TGCGCCAGCAGCTTGTCGCCTAGCGGAAGCTCCTACGAGCAGTACTTC.

The chain couples TRBV6-4 to TRBJ2-3, with 8 bases identical to TRBD2. This CDR3 is 15 amino acids long. CDR1 MRHNA and CDR2 SNTAGT come from the germline V gene. The junction had 12 bases not matched to a gene; V was cut back by 8 bases and J by 5 bases. This CDR3 reads CASGVGRGSGDTQYF. Here the CDR3 DNA reads TGTGCCAGCGGGGTCGGGAGGGGGAGCGGAGATACGCAGTATTTT.

The chain couples TRBV30 to TRBJ1-2; D is perhaps TRBD1 (5 bases). Germline-derived CDR1 and CDR2 are GTSNPN and SVGIG (reference sequence). CDR3 length equals 15 residues. V was pared by 3 bases and J by 4 bases, with 18 bases between. For the CDR3, the DNA is TGTGCCTGGAGGACCCCAGGACACAGCCTCTATGGCTACACCTTC. Translating it yields CAWRTPGHSLYGYTF.

The V call is TRBV20-1, the J call TRBJ2-7, with 10 bases identical to TRBD1. This CDR3 spans 14 amino acids. J lost 1 base, V lost 3 bases, and 3 bases had no gene match. Germline CDR1 and CDR2: DFQATT and SNEGSKA (reference sequence). The CDR3 DNA is TGCAGTGCTAGTGGGGGACAGGGGTCCTACGAGCAGTACTTC. Residues: CSASGGQGSYEQYF.

This clone has only a few counts. CDR3: CASMGQGGSPLHF. The CDR3 coding sequence is TGTGCCAGCATGGGACAGGGTGGGTCACCCCTCCACTTT. The chain couples TRBV6-5 to TRBJ1-6, with 9 bases fitting TRBD1. J lost 10 bases, V lost 7 bases, and 5 bases had no gene match. CDR1 is MNHEY and CDR2 is SVGAGI in the germline V gene. The CDR3 loop spans 13 amino acids.

CDR3 amino acids: CASSLWDTNQPQHF. Written as DNA, the CDR3 is TGTGCCAGCAGCTTGTGGGACACAAATCAGCCCCAGCATTTT. The rearrangement uses TRBV5-5 and TRBJ1-5; D perhaps matches TRBD1 (6 bases). Germline-derived CDR1 and CDR2 are SGHKS and YYEKEE (reference sequence). The V end was cut by 1 base, the J end by 4 bases, with 9 bases between. The CDR3 is made up of 14 amino acids.

V usage is TRBV18 and J usage is TRBJ1-3; D might be TRBD1 (6 bases). The CDR3 has 15 amino acids. The germline V and J ends were trimmed by 6 bases and 0 bases, with 12 bases remaining between them. Germline values: CDR1 KGHSH, CDR2 LQKENI. This CDR3 reads CASSDSLISGNTIYF. The CDR3 bases are TGTGCCAGCTCGGACAGTCTGATCTCTGGAAACACCATATATTTT.

This clone was seen once. The chain recombines TRBV7-2 with TRBJ2-1; D may be TRBD1 (5 bases). Germline V lookup: CDR1 SGHTA, CDR2 FQGNSA. V was trimmed by 6 bases and J by 5 bases, leaving 14 bases between them. The CDR3 extends over 14 amino acids. The chain's CDR3 is CASRTFGADNEQFF. The CDR3 DNA follows: TGTGCCAGCAGGACTTTTGGGGCCGACAATGAGCAGTTCTTC.

The chain joins TRBV6-5 to TRBJ2-1; a weak D match, TRBD1 (5 bases). The CDR3 has 16 amino acids. Germline V lookup: CDR1 MNHEY, CDR2 SVGAGI. Trimming cost V 1 base and J 0 bases, with 10 bases left between them. The CDR3 is CASSYWGSSSYNEQFF. DNA for the CDR3: TGTGCCAGCAGTTACTGGGGCTCCAGCTCCTACAATGAGCAGTTCTTC.

This chain connects TRBV6-5 to TRBJ2-5; possibly TRBD2 for D (7 bases). Trimming took 6 bases from V and 7 from J, leaving 12 bases between them. CDR3 length: 12 amino acids. The germline V gene encodes CDR1 MNHEY and CDR2 SVGAGI. The CDR3 reads CASSMRGGTQYF. The CDR3, as DNA: TGTGCCAGCAGCATGAGGGGGGGGACCCAGTACTTC.

The chain joins TRBV7-8 to TRBJ1-4; 9 bases map to TRBD1. V lost 5 bases, J lost 6 bases, and 4 bases stayed unmatched. This CDR3 region has 14 residues. From germline, CDR1 is SGHVS and CDR2 FQNEAQ. In nucleotides, the CDR3 is TGTGCCAGCAGCCCCGGGACAGGGTATGAAAAACTGTTTTTT. Protein sequence: CASSPGTGYEKLFF.

The chain carries TRBV6-5 and TRBJ1-3; D might be TRBD1 (5 bases). Germline V gives CDR1 MNHEY, CDR2 SVGAGI. V shed 0 bases and J shed 2 bases, with 11 bases lying between them. This CDR3 is 16 amino acids long. The CDR3: CASSYSGGVPGNTIYF. CDR3 DNA: TGTGCCAGCAGTTACTCGGGAGGGGTTCCTGGAAACACCATATATTTT.

The chain joins TRBV5-1 to TRBJ1-2; TRBD1 matches at 8 bases. Germline CDR1 is SGHRS and CDR2 is YFSETQ. With 1 base clipped from V and 8 bases from J, the junction kept 16 bases outside the gene matches. The CDR3 loop spans 17 amino acids. CDR3 in amino acids: CASSLSQLLRGLRGYTF. The CDR3 DNA reads TGCGCCAGCAGCTTGTCCCAACTTCTCAGGGGGCTGAGAGGCTACACCTTC.

The chain employs TRBV10-3 and TRBJ2-1; 10 nucleotides agree with TRBD1. The junction had 8 bases not matched to a gene; V was cut back by 8 bases and J by 13 bases. CDR1 ENHRY and CDR2 SYGVKD come from the germline V gene. The CDR3 is 12 residues long. The CDR3 is CAIGQGGQFQFF. CDR3 nucleotides: TGTGCCATCGGACAGGGGGGACAGTTCCAGTTCTTC.